The rows below give T cell receptor beta chains drawn from one sample of a study of shared clonotypes between healthy human individuals. The method was immunoSEQ multiplex PCR; TCRdb's version includes in-frame clones alone and lacks a portion of them. The sample lists about half a million clones, approximately 79% occurring once. Material for sequencing was PBMCs. The receptors stem from a woman aged 40 to 50 in good health. Some clones in this sample may be carry-over from other donors' samples. Both conserved end residues are part of each CDR3. The D gene is left open where the match is weak. The size of a clone is reported for some rows only, either as once, few or many, or as a class for expanded clones.

CDR3nt: TGCGCCAGCAGCCAAGTATATGAGGGTTCCGGTTACGAGCCCCAGCATTTT
CDR3aa: CASSQVYEGSGYEPQHF
abundance: .
v_gene: TRBV4-1
d_gene: .
j_gene: TRBJ1-5

CDR3nt: TGTGCCAGCAGTGGCCGACACGGAATGCTTGAAAAACTGTTTTTT
CDR3aa: CASSGRHGMLEKLFF
abundance: .
v_gene: TRBV25-1
d_gene: .
j_gene: TRBJ1-4

CDR3nt: TGTGCCAGCAGCTTTCCTAGCGGGAGAGTCACAGATGCGCAGTATTTT
CDR3aa: CASSFPSGRVTDAQYF
abundance: .
v_gene: TRBV13
d_gene: TRBD2
j_gene: TRBJ2-3

CDR3nt: TGTGCCAGCAGGGACACAACAGGAAACACCATATATTTT
CDR3aa: CASRDTTGNTIYF
abundance: .
v_gene: TRBV6-5
d_gene: .
j_gene: TRBJ1-3

CDR3nt: TGTGCCAGCAGCCCAAACAGGGGGCTGGTCGAGCAGTACTTC
CDR3aa: CASSPNRGLVEQYF
abundance: .
v_gene: TRBV5-7
d_gene: TRBD1
j_gene: TRBJ2-7

CDR3nt: TGTGCCAGCAGCTTTAAAGCGGGAGTTTTGGATACGCAGTATTTT
CDR3aa: CASSFKAGVLDTQYF
abundance: few
v_gene: TRBV7-2
d_gene: TRBD2
j_gene: TRBJ2-3

CDR3nt: TGCGCCAGCAGCTCGCCGTTGGGAGGACAGTTAGCCAAAAACATTCAGTACTTC
CDR3aa: CASSSPLGGQLAKNIQYF
abundance: .
v_gene: TRBV5-1
d_gene: .
j_gene: TRBJ2-4

CDR3nt: TGTGCCAGTATCTCTTGGTGGGCAGGGACTGACACAGATACGCAGTATTTT
CDR3aa: CASISWWAGTDTDTQYF
abundance: .
v_gene: TRBV7-8
d_gene: .
j_gene: TRBJ2-3

CDR3nt: TGTGCCAGCAGCCCAGGGGGCCAAGAGACCCAGTACTTC
CDR3aa: CASSPGGQETQYF
abundance: .
v_gene: TRBV28
d_gene: TRBD1
j_gene: TRBJ2-5

CDR3nt: TGTGCCAGCAGCGGGACTAGCGGTAGGTTCAATGAGCAGTTCTTC
CDR3aa: CASSGTSGRFNEQFF
abundance: once
v_gene: TRBV2
d_gene: TRBD2
j_gene: TRBJ2-1

CDR3nt: TGTGCCAGTCAGGATAGCGGGAGGGCGAATGAGCAGTTCTTC
CDR3aa: CASQDSGRANEQFF
abundance: .
v_gene: TRBV19
d_gene: TRBD2
j_gene: TRBJ2-1

CDR3nt: TGTGCCAGCAGCCGCACAGGGGACAATGAGCAGTTCTTC
CDR3aa: CASSRTGDNEQFF
abundance: once
v_gene: TRBV14
d_gene: TRBD1
j_gene: TRBJ2-1

CDR3nt: TGTGCCAGTAGTGTCCAGGGGCCAGCTAACTATGGCTACACCTTC
CDR3aa: CASSVQGPANYGYTF
abundance: .
v_gene: TRBV19
d_gene: .
j_gene: TRBJ1-2

CDR3nt: TGTGCCAGCAGCCTTAGCGGGAGAAGTATCGGGGAGCTGTTTTTT
CDR3aa: CASSLSGRSIGELFF
abundance: .
v_gene: TRBV7-9
d_gene: TRBD2
j_gene: TRBJ2-2

CDR3nt: TGTGCCAGCTCTGCCACAGATACGCAGTATTTT
CDR3aa: CASSATDTQYF
abundance: .
v_gene: TRBV18
d_gene: .
j_gene: TRBJ2-3

CDR3nt: TGTGCCAGCAGCCATCTCTCAGCGGGTAGCACAGATACGCAGTATTTT
CDR3aa: CASSHLSAGSTDTQYF
abundance: .
v_gene: TRBV4-2
d_gene: .
j_gene: TRBJ2-3

CDR3nt: TGTGCCAGTAGTAAACCTAGCGGGAGGCCGACTTACAATGAGCAGTTCTTC
CDR3aa: CASSKPSGRPTYNEQFF
abundance: .
v_gene: TRBV19
d_gene: TRBD2
j_gene: TRBJ2-1

CDR3nt: TGTGCCAGCAGCTTGGGGCTAGCGGGATACAGCACAGATACGCAGTATTTT
CDR3aa: CASSLGLAGYSTDTQYF
abundance: .
v_gene: TRBV5-6
d_gene: TRBD2
j_gene: TRBJ2-3

CDR3nt: TGTGCCAGCAGCTTATCGGGGGGCGCCGACACCGGGGAGCTGTTTTTT
CDR3aa: CASSLSGGADTGELFF
abundance: .
v_gene: TRBV7-2
d_gene: .
j_gene: TRBJ2-2

CDR3nt: TGTGCCAGCGCCCTTTTCTCTGGAAACACCATATATTTT
CDR3aa: CASALFSGNTIYF
abundance: .
v_gene: TRBV27
d_gene: .
j_gene: TRBJ1-3

CDR3nt: TGTGCCGGATCCCTAGCGGGGCCCTACGAGCAGTACTTC
CDR3aa: CAGSLAGPYEQYF
abundance: once
v_gene: TRBV6-1
d_gene: TRBD2
j_gene: TRBJ2-7

CDR3nt: TGTGCCAGCAGCCCCCGAGGGGGCACCTACAATGAGCAGTTCTTC
CDR3aa: CASSPRGGTYNEQFF
abundance: .
v_gene: TRBV7-9
d_gene: TRBD1
j_gene: TRBJ2-1

CDR3nt: TGTGCCAGCAGCTTAGCGGGCGGGGCCGACGAGCAGTACTTC
CDR3aa: CASSLAGGADEQYF
abundance: .
v_gene: TRBV7-9
d_gene: .
j_gene: TRBJ2-7

CDR3nt: TGTGCCAGTAGTAAGGGGGCTAGTGGTACGGATACGCAGTATTTT
CDR3aa: CASSKGASGTDTQYF
abundance: .
v_gene: TRBV19
d_gene: TRBD1
j_gene: TRBJ2-3

CDR3nt: TGCAGCGGTGGGACAGGGGATGGCTACACCTTC
CDR3aa: CSGGTGDGYTF
abundance: .
v_gene: TRBV29-1
d_gene: TRBD1
j_gene: TRBJ1-2

CDR3nt: TGTGCCATCAGTGATAGTCGGGGCGTGAACACTGAAGCTTTCTTT
CDR3aa: CAISDSRGVNTEAFF
abundance: .
v_gene: TRBV10-3
d_gene: .
j_gene: TRBJ1-1

CDR3nt: TGCGCCAGCAGCATGGGGACTAGCGGGAGAAACATTCAGTACTTC
CDR3aa: CASSMGTSGRNIQYF
abundance: .
v_gene: TRBV5-1
d_gene: TRBD2
j_gene: TRBJ2-4

CDR3nt: TGTGCCAGCTCGCGGGACAATTATCAGCCCCAGCATTTT
CDR3aa: CASSRDNYQPQHF
abundance: .
v_gene: TRBV28
d_gene: .
j_gene: TRBJ1-5

CDR3nt: TGTGCCAGCAGTTTCCGGTTGGAAGAGTCGAAGCAGTACTTC
CDR3aa: CASSFRLEESKQYF
abundance: once
v_gene: TRBV28
d_gene: .
j_gene: TRBJ2-7

CDR3nt: TGTGCCAGCAGCTTACAGGGGTCCACCGGGGAGCTGTTTTTT
CDR3aa: CASSLQGSTGELFF
abundance: .
v_gene: TRBV7-3
d_gene: .
j_gene: TRBJ2-2

CDR3nt: TGCAGCGTTGAACGAGGGGACCGTGAAGCTTTCTTT
CDR3aa: CSVERGDREAFF
abundance: .
v_gene: TRBV29-1
d_gene: .
j_gene: TRBJ1-1

CDR3nt: TGCGCCAGCAGCTTATCATGGGGAGATCAGCCCCAGCATTTT
CDR3aa: CASSLSWGDQPQHF
abundance: .
v_gene: TRBV5-1
d_gene: .
j_gene: TRBJ1-5

CDR3nt: TGTGCCAGCAATTACCTCGGCGGGAGGGCAGGAGAGACCCAGTACTTC
CDR3aa: CASNYLGGRAGETQYF
abundance: .
v_gene: TRBV6-5
d_gene: TRBD2
j_gene: TRBJ2-5

CDR3nt: TGTGCCAGCAGCAAAGCGCTAGAGGCTAATCAGCCCCAGCATTTT
CDR3aa: CASSKALEANQPQHF
abundance: .
v_gene: TRBV21-1
d_gene: .
j_gene: TRBJ1-5

CDR3nt: TGTGCCAGCTCACCCGAGGTCAACAGGGCGGGAGAGCAGTACTTC
CDR3aa: CASSPEVNRAGEQYF
abundance: .
v_gene: TRBV18
d_gene: .
j_gene: TRBJ2-7

CDR3nt: TGTGCCAGCAGCAGGGTATATGCGAGAAGTATCAATGAGCAGTTCTTC
CDR3aa: CASSRVYARSINEQFF
abundance: .
v_gene: TRBV11-2
d_gene: .
j_gene: TRBJ2-1

CDR3nt: TGCGCCAGCAGCTTTCCGGGACTAGGGGGGCATGAGCAGTTCTTC
CDR3aa: CASSFPGLGGHEQFF
abundance: .
v_gene: TRBV5-1
d_gene: TRBD2
j_gene: TRBJ2-1

CDR3nt: TGCAGCGCACAGGATAGCAATCAGCCCCAGCATTTT
CDR3aa: CSAQDSNQPQHF
abundance: .
v_gene: TRBV29-1
d_gene: .
j_gene: TRBJ1-5

CDR3nt: TGTGCCAGCAGGCCGGGGGTGAACACTGAAGCTTTCTTT
CDR3aa: CASRPGVNTEAFF
abundance: .
v_gene: TRBV5-8
d_gene: .
j_gene: TRBJ1-1

CDR3nt: TGTGCCAGTAGCCGTCAGGGGACCTATGGCTACACCTTC
CDR3aa: CASSRQGTYGYTF
abundance: .
v_gene: TRBV19
d_gene: .
j_gene: TRBJ1-2

CDR3nt: TGTGCCAGCAGCGTAGGGACTAGCACCGGGGAGCTGTTTTTT
CDR3aa: CASSVGTSTGELFF
abundance: .
v_gene: TRBV9
d_gene: TRBD2
j_gene: TRBJ2-2

CDR3nt: TGCGCCAGCAGTGAGCAGGCAGGGGCAAGCGAGCAGTACTTC
CDR3aa: CASSEQAGASEQYF
abundance: .
v_gene: TRBV10-1
d_gene: .
j_gene: TRBJ2-7

CDR3nt: TGCGCCAGCAGCCTTCGGGACACTCCCGGTGCCACCTTC
CDR3aa: CASSLRDTPGATF
abundance: .
v_gene: TRBV5-1
d_gene: .
j_gene: TRBJ1-2

CDR3nt: TGTGCCACCAATAGCGGGAGCTCCTACAATGAGCAGTTCTTC
CDR3aa: CATNSGSSYNEQFF
abundance: .
v_gene: TRBV27
d_gene: TRBD2
j_gene: TRBJ2-1

CDR3nt: TGTGCCAGCAGCTGGGTAGCGGGAGAGGGATACGGAGATACGCAGTATTTT
CDR3aa: CASSWVAGEGYGDTQYF
abundance: .
v_gene: TRBV7-2
d_gene: TRBD2
j_gene: TRBJ2-3

CDR3nt: TGTGCCAGCAGGGAGCTCGACGGGGAGCTGTTTTTT
CDR3aa: CASRELDGELFF
abundance: .
v_gene: TRBV7-2
d_gene: .
j_gene: TRBJ2-2

CDR3nt: TGCAGCGTTGGTCGGGGACAGGGAGCCTACGAGCAGTACTTC
CDR3aa: CSVGRGQGAYEQYF
abundance: .
v_gene: TRBV29-1
d_gene: TRBD1
j_gene: TRBJ2-7

CDR3nt: TGCGCCAGCAGTGAGGGGAGGGCGGCGACCCAGTACTTC
CDR3aa: CASSEGRAATQYF
abundance: .
v_gene: TRBV10-2
d_gene: TRBD2
j_gene: TRBJ2-5

CDR3nt: TGTGCCAGCAGCCAGGGGGGCGGGACCTACAATGAGCAGTTCTTC
CDR3aa: CASSQGGGTYNEQFF
abundance: .
v_gene: TRBV11-3
d_gene: .
j_gene: TRBJ2-1

CDR3nt: TGCGCCAGCAGCTTGGTGGACAGGGACTATGGCTACACCTTC
CDR3aa: CASSLVDRDYGYTF
abundance: .
v_gene: TRBV5-1
d_gene: TRBD1
j_gene: TRBJ1-2

CDR3nt: TGTGCCAGCAGTTACACCCTAGCGGGAGAAGAGACCCAGTACTTC
CDR3aa: CASSYTLAGEETQYF
abundance: .
v_gene: TRBV7-8
d_gene: TRBD2
j_gene: TRBJ2-5

CDR3nt: TGTGCCAGCAGGCCTAGCGGGAGGAGGGAGACCCAGTACTTC
CDR3aa: CASRPSGRRETQYF
abundance: .
v_gene: TRBV6-1
d_gene: TRBD2
j_gene: TRBJ2-5

CDR3nt: TGCGCCAGCAGCTTGGGCAGGATCTTGCCAACTAATGAAAAACTGTTTTTT
CDR3aa: CASSLGRILPTNEKLFF
abundance: once
v_gene: TRBV5-1
d_gene: .
j_gene: TRBJ1-4

CDR3nt: TGTGCCAGCAGTTACTCACTAAGCACCGGGGAGCTGTTTTTT
CDR3aa: CASSYSLSTGELFF
abundance: many
v_gene: TRBV6-5
d_gene: .
j_gene: TRBJ2-2

CDR3nt: TGTGCCATCAGTGAGTCACTCGGCACAGATACGCAGTATTTT
CDR3aa: CAISESLGTDTQYF
abundance: .
v_gene: TRBV10-3
d_gene: .
j_gene: TRBJ2-3

CDR3nt: TGTGCCAGCAGTCCCACGGGGCAACCGAGCTCCTACGAGCAGTACTTC
CDR3aa: CASSPTGQPSSYEQYF
abundance: once
v_gene: TRBV27
d_gene: .
j_gene: TRBJ2-7

CDR3nt: TGTGCCAGCAGCCAGGACAGGGTCGGCTACACCTTC
CDR3aa: CASSQDRVGYTF
abundance: few
v_gene: TRBV2
d_gene: TRBD1
j_gene: TRBJ1-2

CDR3nt: TGCAGCGTTCTCCCGCAGGGCTCCTACGAGCAGTACTTC
CDR3aa: CSVLPQGSYEQYF
abundance: .
v_gene: TRBV29-1
d_gene: .
j_gene: TRBJ2-7

CDR3nt: TGTGCCACCAGCAGAGGGTCGGTAGCTCTTAATGAGCAGTTCTTC
CDR3aa: CATSRGSVALNEQFF
abundance: .
v_gene: TRBV15
d_gene: .
j_gene: TRBJ2-1